Below are 31 T cell receptor beta chains sequenced from a single sample in a study of blood T cell repertoires in COVID-19 (dated by TCRdb to about 2020). Library generation was performed with the immunoSEQ multiplex PCR assay. TCRdb holds this immuneACCESS table with in-frame rearrangements only. Some clones are missing; in checked studies, unresolved V genes explain under half, and the rest has no known cause. The sample yields about 230,000 clones; 89% were counted once. Roughly 4% of the sample is held by the ten biggest clonotypes. Sequenced: PBMCs or T cells enriched from blood (not recorded which). These TCRs come from a woman in her twenties or thirties with acute COVID-19.

CDR3 in amino acids: CASSDAGRHEQYF. The CDR3 coding sequence is TGTGCCAGCAGTGATGCTGGGAGGCACGAGCAGTACTTC. The chain carries TRBV25-1 and TRBJ2-7, with D perhaps TRBD2 (6 bases). The CDR3 extends over 13 amino acids. V was pared by 3 bases and J by 5 bases, with 11 bases between. In germline, CDR1 is MGHDK, CDR2 SYGVNS.

The chain recombines TRBV24-1 with TRBJ1-4; tentative D call: TRBD1 (5 bases). Trimming stripped 9 bases from V and 4 bases from J, with 8 bases between. In germline, CDR1 is KGHDR, CDR2 SFDVKD. CDR3 size: 12 residues. This chain's CDR3 is CATQGDNEKLFF. Here the CDR3 DNA reads TGTGCCACCCAAGGGGATAATGAAAAACTGTTTTTT.

This clone showed up just once. This chain connects TRBV18 to TRBJ1-4, with 7 bases matching TRBD1. CDR3 length: 13 residues. The junction had 4 bases not matched to a gene; V was cut back by 8 bases and J by 4 bases. CDR1 is KGHSH, CDR2 LQKENI, per germline. The CDR3, as DNA: TGTGCCAGCACCAGACAGGGTAATGAAAAACTGTTTTTT. This gives the protein CASTRQGNEKLFF. The complete variable domain, with remaining parts taken from reference TRBV18 and TRBJ1-4, reads NAGVMQNPRHLVRRRGQEARLRCSPMKGHSHVYWYRQLPEEGLKFMVYLQKENIIDESGMPKERFSAEFPKEGPSILRIQQVVRGDSAAYFCASTRQGNEKLFFGSGTQLSVL.

V usage is TRBV7-6 and J usage is TRBJ2-1, with 9 bases identical to TRBD1. With 4 bases clipped from V and 4 bases from J, the junction kept 5 bases outside the gene matches. The CDR3 spans 15 residues. Germline CDR1 and CDR2: SGHVS and FNYEAQ. The CDR3 sequence is CASSSRDRDYNEQFF. DNA of the CDR3: TGTGCCAGCAGCTCCCGGGACAGGGATTACAATGAGCAGTTCTTC.

The chain couples TRBV18 to TRBJ1-1; 11 bases map to TRBD1. Germline lookup yields CDR1 KGHSH and CDR2 LQKENI. V dropped 4 bases and J dropped 1; count of bases not matched to a gene: 11. The CDR3 consists of 18 residues. CDR3 region: CASSRPLGQGAGNTEAFF. The CDR3 DNA sequence: TGTGCCAGCTCACGACCGTTAGGACAGGGGGCGGGGAACACTGAAGCTTTCTTT.

The gene calls are TRBV5-6 and TRBJ1-1; 7 bases agree with TRBD1. Germline assignment: CDR1 SGHDT and CDR2 YYEEEE. Trimming at V came to 5 bases and at J to 2 bases, leaving 6 bases not matched to a gene. The CDR3 spans 14 residues. CDR3 sequence: CASRWTGANTEAFF. The CDR3 DNA reads TGTGCCAGCAGGTGGACAGGAGCAAACACTGAAGCTTTCTTT. The full variable domain, rest sourced from reference TRBV5-6 and TRBJ1-1, is DAGVTQSPTHLIKTRGQQVTLRCSPKSGHDTVSWYQQALGQGPQFIFQYYEEEERQRGNFPDRFSGHQFPNYSSELNVNALLLGDSALYLCASRWTGANTEAFFGQGTRLTVV.

A remark on this clone: The same CDR3 can be traced to other DNA sequences in this sample. The chain recombines TRBV6-5 with TRBJ1-2, with a tentative D call TRBD1 (6 bases). From germline, CDR1 is MNHEY and CDR2 SVGAGI. CDR3 length: 12 residues. V shed 8 bases and J shed 3 bases, with 10 bases lying between them. The CDR3 region is CASSSGDYGYTF. CDR3 sequence (DNA): TGTGCCAGCTCCTCAGGGGACTATGGCTACACCTTC.

This clone is a singleton in its sample. This sequence joins TRBV10-1 and TRBJ2-7, with 8 positions matching TRBD1. Trimming cost V 0 bases and J 6 bases; bases outside gene matches: 7. Per the germline V gene, CDR1 is WNHNN and CDR2 is SYGVQD (reference sequence). This CDR3 has 15 amino acids. The CDR3 protein is CASSESGQGVLEQYF. CDR3 in DNA: TGCGCCAGCAGTGAGTCTGGACAGGGTGTCCTCGAGCAGTACTTC.

The table lists this clone with a few counts. The chain joins TRBV9 to TRBJ1-2, with unresolved D. CDR3 length: 16 amino acids. V lost 0 bases and J 5 bases, leaving 17 bases between the germline ends. Germline V gives CDR1 SGDLS, CDR2 YYNGEE. As DNA, the CDR3 is TGTGCCAGCAGCGTAGCTCAAGGAGCTGCTCGATATGGCTACACCTTC. Translation: CASSVAQGAARYGYTF.

CDR3 in amino acids: CASSRLGLAGANYNEQFF. CDR3 bases: TGTGCCAGCAGCCGCTTAGGACTAGCGGGGGCCAACTACAATGAGCAGTTCTTC. This sequence joins TRBV3-1 (or the pseudogene TRBV3-2) and TRBJ2-1; 13 nucleotides line up with TRBD2. V dropped 4 bases and J dropped 3; count of bases not matched to a gene: 9. The CDR3 contains 18 residues. Germline CDR1 reads LGHDT; CDR2 reads YNNKEL (reference sequence).

J is TRBJ2-7 and V is TRBV7-9, with a tentative D call TRBD2 (6 bases). V gave up 2 bases and J gave up 0 bases, with 14 bases separating them. From germline, CDR1 is SEHNR and CDR2 FQNEAQ (reference sequence). The CDR3 totals 16 residues. The CDR3 bases are TGTGCCAGCAGCTTACTAGGAGGGGCCTACTCCTACGAGCAGTACTTC. Amino acids: CASSLLGGAYSYEQYF. Variable domain in full (rest from reference TRBV7-9 and TRBJ2-7): DTGVSQNPRHKITKRGQNVTFRCDPISEHNRLYWYRQTLGQGPEFLTYFQNEAQLEKSRLLSDRFSAERPKGSFSTLEIQRTEQGDSAMYLCASSLLGGAYSYEQYFGPGTRLTVT.

This clone was recorded once. CDR3 nucleotide sequence: TGTGCCAGCAGCTTGGGGACTAGCGGGTACGGGGAGCTGTTTTTT. It encodes CASSLGTSGYGELFF. The chain recombines TRBV5-8 with TRBJ2-2; 11 positions match TRBD2. The germline CDR1 and CDR2 sequences are SGHTS and YDEGEE. The J segment lost 7 bases and the V segment lost 0 bases, leaving 2 bases of the junction unmatched. The CDR3 has 15 residues.

The CDR3, as DNA: TGTGCCTGGAGGAGGACAGGGGCCACTGAAGCTTTCTTT. It encodes CAWRRTGATEAFF. V is TRBV30 and J is TRBJ1-1; TRBD1 agrees at 9 bases. J lost 4 bases, V lost 3 bases, and 3 bases had no gene match. Germline assignment: CDR1 GTSNPN and CDR2 SVGIG (reference sequence). The CDR3 spans 13 residues.

The V call is TRBV20-1, the J call TRBJ2-3, with unresolved D. Germline values: CDR1 DFQATT, CDR2 SNEGSKA (reference sequence). V was shortened by 3 bases and J by 14 bases, with 6 bases between the two germline ends. The CDR3 is made up of 8 amino acids. The chain's CDR3 is CSASLRYF. The CDR3 nucleotides are TGCAGTGCTAGTCTTAGGTATTTT.

The V and J genes are TRBV7-9 and TRBJ2-3, with 8 bases fitting TRBD1. The length of the CDR3 is 16 residues. The J segment lost 4 bases and the V segment lost 7 bases, leaving 13 bases of the junction unmatched. The germline CDR1 and CDR2 sequences are SEHNR and FQNEAQ (reference sequence). Here the CDR3 reads CASIPVDRAWPDTQYF. In DNA, the CDR3 is TGTGCCAGCATTCCCGTGGACAGGGCTTGGCCAGATACGCAGTATTTT.

The chain links TRBV28 to TRBJ1-2; perhaps TRBD1 as D (6 bases). The germline V and J ends were trimmed by 11 bases and 6 bases, with 19 bases remaining between them. In germline, CDR1 is MDHEN, CDR2 SYDVKM. The CDR3 covers 13 residues. The DNA for the CDR3 is TGTGCCTGCGGGGGCGCTTATCGGCATGGCTACACCTTC. Protein: CACGGAYRHGYTF.

The J gene is TRBJ1-1, the V gene TRBV27, with a weak D call TRBD1 (5 bases). The CDR3 sequence is 14 residues long. Germline lookup yields CDR1 MNHEY and CDR2 SMNVEV (reference sequence). The V end lost 1 base, the J end lost 6 bases, and 12 bases lay between the germline ends. DNA for the CDR3: TGTGCCAGCAGTTTATGGGGGGTTAGTGCTGAAGCTTTCTTT. Residues: CASSLWGVSAEAFF.

V usage is TRBV29-1 and J usage is TRBJ2-7; D might be TRBD1 (5 bases). This CDR3 has 13 residues. V lost 7 bases and J 2 bases, leaving 15 bases between the germline ends. Germline values: CDR1 SQVTM, CDR2 ANQGSEA. CDR3 sequence (DNA): TGCAGCGCCGCCCCGACAGCAACCTACGAGCAGTACTTC. Translated: CSAAPTATYEQYF.

This clone was recorded only once. The J gene is TRBJ2-1, the V gene TRBV5-1; 9 bases align to TRBD2. Germline assignment: CDR1 SGHRS and CDR2 YFSETQ. This CDR3 has 15 residues. V shed 0 bases, J shed 10 bases, and the junction held 8 bases outside the gene matches. CDR3 nucleotides: TGCGCCAGCAGCTTGGGGCGCGGGGGGGCGGACGAGCAGTTCTTC. Translating gives CASSLGRGGADEQFF.

The chain employs TRBV5-6 and TRBJ2-7; the D gene is possibly TRBD2 (6 bases). V was shortened by 4 bases and J by 1 base, with 9 bases between the two germline ends. Per the germline V gene, CDR1 is SGHDT and CDR2 is YYEEEE. The CDR3 consists of 13 residues. In DNA form, the CDR3 reads TGTGCCAGCAGCCGGAGGGGTTCCTACGAGCAGTACTTC. It encodes CASSRRGSYEQYF.

The chain employs TRBV28 and TRBJ1-2; D is unresolved. The CDR3 totals 14 residues. Trimming took 7 bases from V and 4 from J, leaving 16 bases between them. Germline V lookup: CDR1 MDHEN, CDR2 SYDVKM. CDR3 nucleotides: TGTGCCAGCACCCCCGTCAGCGTGCTCTATGGCTACACCTTC. Translation gives CASTPVSVLYGYTF.

The V call is TRBV10-1, the J call TRBJ2-7, with D maybe TRBD2 (5 bases). V lost 5 bases, J lost 2 bases, and 10 bases lay in between. The CDR3 contains 13 residues. Germline V lookup: CDR1 WNHNN, CDR2 SYGVQD (reference sequence). The chain's CDR3 is CASSLSGTYEQYF. CDR3 DNA sequence: TGCGCCAGCAGTCTTTCCGGGACCTACGAGCAGTACTTC.

V is TRBV30 and J is TRBJ1-1, with 7 bases aligning to TRBD1. The length of the CDR3 is 15 residues. J gave up 8 bases and V 0 bases, and 12 bases lay outside the gene matches. Germline V CDR1 and CDR2: GTSNPN, SVGIG (reference sequence). The CDR3 reads CAWSVLDRGQVEAFF. The DNA of the CDR3 is TGTGCCTGGAGTGTACTGGATAGGGGGCAGGTGGAAGCTTTCTTT.

This chain joins TRBV5-4 and TRBJ1-1, with D possibly matching TRBD1 (5 bases). The germline V gene has CDR1 SGHNT and CDR2 YYREEE (reference sequence). The CDR3 runs 16 residues. V was trimmed by 0 bases and J by 5 bases, leaving 17 bases between them. CDR3 DNA: TGTGCCAGCAGCTTGGGCCGAAGGGGACTGGGGACTGAAGCTTTCTTT. This translates into CASSLGRRGLGTEAFF.

The rearrangement uses TRBV3-1 (or the pseudogene TRBV3-2) and TRBJ2-1, with 7 bases identical to TRBD1. After removal of 1 base from V and 6 bases from J, the junction contained 6 bases not matched to a gene. CDR1 is LGHDT and CDR2 is YNNKEL in the germline V gene (reference sequence). The CDR3 runs to 15 residues. CDR3 nucleotide sequence: TGTGCCAGCAGCCAAGGTCGCCAGGGGGTCAATGAGCAGTTCTTC. Protein: CASSQGRQGVNEQFF.

The rearrangement joins TRBV27 to TRBJ1-5; maybe TRBD1 (6 bases). V lost 5 bases to trimming and J lost 4 bases, with 18 bases between them. The CDR3 is 16 amino acids. Germline V CDR1 and CDR2: MNHEY, SMNVEV (reference sequence). The CDR3 region has the DNA TGTGCCAGCAGTCCTCTCCCCTTAACAGGGAATCAGCCCCAGCATTTT. Residues: CASSPLPLTGNQPQHF.

The chain joins TRBV5-1 to TRBJ2-2, with D possibly matching TRBD2 (5 bases). V was trimmed by 5 bases and J by 1 base, leaving 9 bases between them. Looked up from germline, CDR1 is SGHRS and CDR2 is YFSETQ. This CDR3 is built from 14 residues. The CDR3: CASRPGMNTGELFF. For the CDR3, the DNA is TGCGCCAGCAGGCCCGGGATGAACACCGGGGAGCTGTTTTTT.

The genes are TRBV5-1 and TRBJ2-5, with 9 bases lining up with TRBD1. This CDR3 region has 15 residues. The germline V gene has CDR1 SGHRS and CDR2 YFSETQ. V lost 4 bases and J lost 5; bases outside the gene matches: 9. The CDR3 protein is CASSTGQGGPETQYF. CDR3 sequence (DNA): TGCGCCAGCAGCACGGGACAGGGCGGCCCGGAGACCCAGTACTTC. Looking up the rest from reference TRBV5-1 and TRBJ2-5 gives the full variable domain: KAGVTQTPRYLIKTRGQQVTLSCSPISGHRSVSWYQQTPGQGLQFLFEYFSETQRNKGNFPGRFSGRQFSNSRSEMNVSTLELGDSALYLCASSTGQGGPETQYFGPGTRLLVL.

The chain is built from TRBV6-5 and TRBJ2-3, with D perhaps matching TRBD2 (5 bases). The ends were cut back, 7 bases at V and 1 base at J, with 9 bases in the middle. The germline V gene encodes CDR1 MNHEY and CDR2 SVGAGI. The CDR3 runs 13 residues. The DNA of the CDR3 is TGTGCCAGCATTCGGGGAGGCACAGATACGCAGTATTTT. Its protein product is CASIRGGTDTQYF.

This sequence joins TRBV5-6 and TRBJ1-1; D call uncertain. Trimming took off 1 base at V and 1 base at J, with 5 bases between the two ends. The germline V gene has CDR1 SGHDT and CDR2 YYEEEE. The CDR3 is 13 amino acids. CDR3 coding DNA: TGTGCCAGCAGCTTGACTAGGAACACTGAAGCTTTCTTT. As protein: CASSLTRNTEAFF.

The chain carries TRBV2 and TRBJ2-4; TRBD1 matches 7 bases. Looked up from germline, CDR1 is SNHLY and CDR2 is FYNNEI. CDR3 size: 14 residues. Germline trimming cut 6 bases from V and 4 bases from J; bases unmatched to any gene: 6. The CDR3 protein is CASRVQGIKNIQYF. CDR3 nucleotides: TGTGCCAGCAGAGTACAGGGGATAAAAAACATTCAGTACTTC.